What follows are 10 T cell receptor beta chains derived from one specimen sequenced in a study of tissue T cells after allogeneic stem cell transplantation. As for time point: mouse harvest day 14 after allogeneic transplant. Each mouse received 10^7 T-cell-depleted marrow cells plus 10^6 splenic CD5+ T cells by tail vein. The protocol was immunoSEQ multiplex PCR, while the TCRdb copy is restricted to in-frame clones and leaves out a portion. The table shows some 4,500 clones, with almost 50% occurring only once. The sequenced sample was lymph node tissue. The source is a female BALB/c mouse given C57BL/6 T cells with graft-versus-host disease after an allogeneic hematopoietic cell transplant.

Within the sample, this clone is medium-sized. Genes and germline are mouse. The read comes to an end 1 residue before the CDR3 does, leaving the germline J gene to fill in the end. The chain joins TRBV13-1 to TRBJ2-1; 7 bases map to TRBD2. Unmatched junction bases numbered 3, after V lost 0 bases and J lost 3 bases. Germline V gene sequence: CDR1 NSHNY, CDR2 SYGAGN. The CDR3 is 15 residues long. The CDR3 is CASSDVAGGYAEQFF. The sequenced part of the CDR3 DNA is TGTGCCAGCAGTGATGTGGCTGGGGGCTATGCTGAGCAGTTC.

On this clone itself: The genes are named according to mouse. The DNA ends 1 residue before the CDR3 does, and the rest of the CDR3 is filled in from the germline J gene. V usage is TRBV15 and J usage is TRBJ1-1; 9 nucleotides align to TRBD1. The germline V gene has CDR1 SGHND and CDR2 FRSKSL. The CDR3 runs 14 residues. J gave up 2 bases and V 8 bases, and 6 bases lay outside the gene matches. CDR3 bases read: TGTGCCAGCGGTCCGGGACAGGGTAACACAGAAGTCTTC. Amino acids: CASGPGQGNTEVF. The whole CDR3 sequence is CASGPGQGNTEVFF.

In this sample, this clone turned up a few times. All gene names here are mouse names. CDR3: CASSRAISNERLFF. The covered CDR3 bases are TGTGCCAGCAGCCGGGCCATTTCCAACGAAAGATTATTT. The V and J genes are TRBV3 and TRBJ1-4; D gene ambiguous. The read finishes 1 residue shy of the CDR3 end, and the germline J gene is used to complete it. The CDR3 runs to 14 residues. Germline CDR1 SNHLY, CDR2 FYNGKV (reference sequence). Trimming took off 5 bases at V and 0 bases at J, with 7 bases between the two ends.

On this clone: The germline and genes are mouse ones. The CDR3 extends 1 residue past the end of the read, so its final part is completed from the germline J gene. The V call is TRBV3, the J call TRBJ1-2, with D possibly TRBD1 on 5 matching bases. Trimming took 3 bases from V and 1 from J, leaving 6 bases between them. The CDR3 loop spans 13 amino acids. Germline assignment: CDR1 SNHLY and CDR2 FYNGKV (reference sequence). CDR3 amino acids: CASSFTGNSDYTF. The CDR3 bases that were read are TGTGCCAGCAGCTTCACAGGAAACTCCGACTACACC. Looking up the rest from reference TRBV3 and TRBJ1-2 gives the full variable domain: GPKVLQIPSHQIIDMGQMVTLNCDPVSNHLYFYWYKQILGQQMEFLVNFYNGKVMEKSKLFKDQFSVERPDGSYFTLKIQPTALEDSAVYFCASSFTGNSDYTFGSGTRLLVI.

This clone was detected only a few times. The listed genes are named as in mouse. The read falls 1 residue short of the CDR3 end, and the missing part is taken from the germline J gene. The chain joins TRBV29 to TRBJ2-4; a weak D match, TRBD2 (6 bases). The CDR3 covers 11 residues. Germline V gene data show CDR1 as MSHET and CDR2 as SYDVDS. CDR3 bases read: TGTGCCAACTGGGTTCAAAACACCTTGTAC. Amino acid sequence: CANWVQNTLY. The CDR3 in its entirety is CANWVQNTLYF.

Note on this clone: Mouse germline and gene names are used. The read ends 1 residue before the CDR3 terminus; that terminus is restored from the germline J gene. V gene TRBV5 combines with J gene TRBJ1-5, with D maybe TRBD1 (6 bases). Trimming took 5 bases from V and 7 from J, leaving 15 bases between them. CDR3 size: 14 residues. Germline values: CDR1 LGHNA, CDR2 YNLKQL (reference sequence). The CDR3 DNA, read in part, is TGTGCCAGCAGCATACAGGGCGGAGGGCAGGCTCCGCTT. Translated: CASSIQGGGQAPL. The CDR3 in its entirety is CASSIQGGGQAPLF.

This clone appeared a few times. Gene and germline names: mouse. The CDR3 end lies 1 residue beyond the end of the read and is filled in from the germline J gene. This chain uses TRBV15 with TRBJ1-1, with D maybe TRBD1 (6 bases). V lost 1 base to trimming and J lost 3 bases, with 6 bases between them. CDR3 length equals 13 residues. Per the germline V gene, CDR1 is SGHND and CDR2 is FRSKSL. Incomplete CDR3 DNA: TGTGCCAGCAGTTTAGACAGGGACACAGAAGTCTTC. This gives the protein CASSLDRDTEVF. The entire CDR3 reads CASSLDRDTEVFF. The full variable domain, rest sourced from reference TRBV15 and TRBJ1-1, is DAGVTQTPRHEVAEKGQTIILKCEPVSGHNDLFWYRQTKIQGLELLSYFRSKSLMEDGGAFKDRFKAEMLNSSFSTLKIQPTEPKDSAVYLCASSLDRDTEVFFGKGTRLTVV.

Note on this clone: The genes and germline here are from mouse. The CDR3 extends 1 residue past the end of the read, so its final part is completed from the germline J gene. The V gene is TRBV23, the J gene TRBJ2-4. In germline, CDR1 is KGHTA, CDR2 FQNQQP. The CDR3 covers 15 residues. The part of the CDR3 DNA that was read is TGCTCCAGCAGTCAATCGTCCCGGGGTCAGGACACCTTGTAC. Amino acid sequence: CSSSQSSRGQDTLY. The full CDR3 protein reads CSSSQSSRGQDTLYF.

As to this clone: Gene names and germline refer to mouse. The read finishes 1 residue shy of the CDR3 end, and the germline J gene is used to complete it. The chain couples TRBV3 to TRBJ1-2; D is possibly TRBD1 (5 bases). Trimming removed 4 bases at V and 1 base at J, with 7 bases between. The CDR3 length is 13 residues. The germline V gene encodes CDR1 SNHLY and CDR2 FYNGKV (reference sequence). The covered CDR3 bases are TGTGCCAGCAGCTCCCAGGGAAACTCCGACTACACC. It encodes CASSSQGNSDYT. The entire CDR3 sequence reads CASSSQGNSDYTF.

A remark on this clone: Gene names are mouse gene names. The read finishes 1 residue shy of the CDR3 end, and the germline J gene is used to complete it. V is TRBV19 and J is TRBJ1-3; D unresolved. Germline V CDR1 and CDR2: FNHDT, SITEND (reference sequence). Trimming shortened V by 2 bases and J by 0 bases, and 6 bases separated the two germline ends. The CDR3 contains 14 residues. Incomplete CDR3 DNA: TGTGCCAGCAGTATGTGGGATTCTGGAAATACGCTCTAT. This codes for CASSMWDSGNTLY. The complete CDR3 protein is CASSMWDSGNTLYF.